Sequencing of this T cell receptor (beta chain) was carried out in a study of regulatory T cells in long-lasting Graves disease. Study-level results: Favoring TRBV28, TRBJ1-2 and TRBJ2-5 was a feature seen in persistent disease. For persistent Graves' patients, TCR diversity was lower than for newly diagnosed ones.

The sample holds many counts of this clonotype. Its antigen is not identified. With V trimmed by 7 bases and J by 5 bases, 10 bases remained unmatched. The CDR3 consists of 15 residues. Researchers made TCR beta libraries by using iRepertoire HTBI primers and running Arm-PCR on CDR3 regions. MiXCR, run by TCRdb on the multiplex PCR reads, gives a single entry per CDR3 protein. The sample carries 400,000 to 650,000 distinct CDR3 sequences, about 15% recorded once. Time point described: newly diagnosed GD, antithyroid drugs for less than 3 months. RNA extracted from PBMCs served as the sequencing template. Separately, the same data were catalogued under a study of T cells in Graves' hyperthyroidism and ophthalmopathy.

The starting material was peripheral blood mononuclear cells (PBMCs), obtained at new diagnosis, from a patient treated with antithyroid drugs. The chain carries TRBV12-3 or TRBV12-4 and TRBJ2-5; 10 bases align to TRBD1. The clonotype originates from a woman aged 35-60 years with Graves disease. DNA of the CDR3: TGTGCCAGCACCAAGGGACAGGGGTTGATTGAGACCCAGTACTTC. Protein product: CASTKGQGLIETQYF.